This passage covers 28 T cell receptor beta chains from one sample sequenced in a study of T-cell reconstitution after alpha-beta-depleted transplantation in children. Unique molecular identifiers featured in how the TCRbeta library was prepared. TCRdb reprocessed the PCR reads via MiXCR and lists one record per CDR3 protein. Here the sample spans some 110,000 distinct CDR3 sequences, around 10% being singletons. The sample was PBMCs, taken before TCRalphabeta/CD19-depleted stem cell transplant. Receptors originate from a boy younger than 10 with acute lymphoblastic leukemia, due to receive a stem cell transplant.

This clonotype was counted at least ten times. This chain uses TRBV7-6 with TRBJ1-4, with 7 bases aligning to TRBD1. This CDR3 spans 15 amino acids. V lost 6 bases, J lost 7 bases, and 11 bases stayed unmatched. Germline-derived CDR1 and CDR2 are SGHVS and FNYEAQ. The CDR3 nucleotides read TGTGCCAGCAGTCTTCGTCGAGGGGGCAGTGAAAAACTGTTTTTT. Encoded protein: CASSLRRGGSEKLFF.

This clonotype was found many times. The V and J genes are TRBV5-1 and TRBJ2-1; D gene unclear. The CDR3 is made up of 14 amino acids. Germline CDR1 reads SGHRS; CDR2 reads YFSETQ. The V end was cut by 0 bases, the J end by 7 bases, with 11 bases between. CDR3 sequence: CASSLVTQANEQFF. Here the CDR3 DNA reads TGCGCCAGCAGCTTGGTGACCCAAGCAAATGAGCAGTTCTTC.

This rearrangement joins TRBV29-1 to TRBJ2-1; TRBD2 might be the D (7 bases). The CDR3 loop spans 17 amino acids. Germline loops: CDR1 SQVTM, CDR2 ANQGSEA. The V and J ends lost 7 bases and 4 bases respectively, with 26 bases between them. CDR3 coding DNA: TGCAGCGCCGGGGGCGGGAGAGTCCCCCTGGGATACAATGAGCAGTTCTTC. This encodes CSAGGGRVPLGYNEQFF.

The chain joins TRBV5-1 to TRBJ2-7, with D uncertain. This CDR3 has 12 amino acids. V was cut by 3 bases and J by 2 bases, with 6 bases left in between. The germline V gene encodes CDR1 SGHRS and CDR2 YFSETQ. The CDR3 reads CASSSPTYEQYF. CDR3 DNA sequence: TGCGCCAGCAGCTCCCCGACCTACGAGCAGTACTTC.

There are a few counts of this clonotype. The J gene is TRBJ1-1, the V gene TRBV29-1; D not certain. The CDR3 has 10 amino acids. Trimming shortened V by 6 bases and J by 5 bases, and 7 bases separated the two germline ends. Germline V gives CDR1 SQVTM, CDR2 ANQGSEA. CDR3 sequence (DNA): TGCAGCGTCGAAAGGACTGAAGCTTTCTTT. This encodes CSVERTEAFF.

This clonotype was found a few times. The chain couples TRBV20-1 to TRBJ2-3; 7 positions match TRBD2. The germline CDR1 and CDR2 sequences are DFQATT and SNEGSKA (reference sequence). This CDR3 has 13 amino acids. Here the CDR3 DNA reads TGCAGCCACCTGGGGGGGAGTGCGGATACGCAGTATTTT. Protein: CSHLGGSADTQYF.

There are many counts of this clonotype. This sequence joins TRBV20-1 and TRBJ2-1; the D gene could be TRBD1 or TRBD2 (5 bases each). The V end was cut by 0 bases, the J end by 12 bases, with 12 bases between. The CDR3 length is 12 residues. Germline V gene lookup returns CDR1 DFQATT and CDR2 SNEGSKA (reference sequence). The chain's CDR3 is CSARDLGAGQFF. The CDR3 nucleotides are TGCAGTGCTAGAGATCTCGGGGCCGGGCAGTTCTTC.

In its sample, this clonotype was seen many times. The CDR3 DNA follows: TGTGCCAGCAGTTACTCGAAAGGGGCGGGACAGGGGGTTGTTGAGCAGTTCTTC. Protein sequence: CASSYSKGAGQGVVEQFF. V and J are TRBV6-5 and TRBJ2-1; 11 bases are shared with TRBD1. The CDR3 is 18 amino acids. Germline V lookup: CDR1 MNHEY, CDR2 SVGAGI. V was clipped by 0 bases and J by 9 bases; unmatched bases: 13.

The chain combines TRBV18 with TRBJ2-2; no clear D gene. Germline V lookup: CDR1 KGHSH, CDR2 LQKENI. V was trimmed by 1 base and J by 7 bases, leaving 4 bases between them. The CDR3 has 12 amino acids. The chain's CDR3 is CASSPLGGELFF. DNA for the CDR3: TGTGCCAGCTCACCACTGGGCGGGGAGCTGTTTTTT.

Turning to this clonotype: A much bigger clone sits one base away, suggesting this may be a read error. CDR3 residues: CASIPNDRGYGYTF. CDR3 DNA: TGTGCCAGCATTCCGAACGACAGGGGCTATGGCTACACCTTC. The chain has TRBV12-3 or TRBV12-4 and TRBJ1-2; 8 bases map to TRBD1. Losses at the gene ends were 7 bases for V and 4 bases for J; bases not matched to a gene: 8. CDR3 length: 14 amino acids.

The J gene is TRBJ2-1, the V gene TRBV5-1; TRBD2 matches 12 bases. The CDR3 has 16 amino acids. The germline CDR1 and CDR2 sequences are SGHRS and YFSETQ. Losses at the gene ends were 6 bases for V and 1 base for J; bases not matched to a gene: 5. The CDR3 loop reads CASTWTSGISYNEQFF. Here the CDR3 DNA reads TGCGCCAGCACCTGGACTAGCGGGATTTCCTACAATGAGCAGTTCTTC.

This clonotype came up many times. The chain carries TRBV5-1 and TRBJ2-1, with 10 bases identical to TRBD2. The CDR3 sequence is 16 residues long. Germline loops: CDR1 SGHRS, CDR2 YFSETQ. J lost 3 bases, V lost 4 bases, and 7 bases had no gene match. CDR3 region: CASSGATSGLYNEQFF. CDR3 DNA sequence: TGCGCCAGCAGCGGGGCGACTAGCGGGCTCTACAATGAGCAGTTCTTC.

This chain joins TRBV5-6 and TRBJ2-7; D might be TRBD1 (5 bases). This CDR3 has 13 amino acids. Trimming left V 2 bases short and J 4 bases short, with 10 bases between. CDR1 SGHDT and CDR2 YYEEEE come from the germline V gene. CDR3 nucleotides: TGTGCCAGCAGCTTCACTACAGGATACGAGCAGTACTTC. Translated, it gives CASSFTTGYEQYF.

This clonotype was seen more than once but under ten times. The gene calls are TRBV5-5 and TRBJ2-7; no firm D call. Germline V gives CDR1 SGHKS, CDR2 YYEKEE (reference sequence). Trimming cost V 4 bases and J 7 bases, with 12 bases left between them. This CDR3 contains 12 residues. The CDR3 protein is CASSRRSQEQYF. In nucleotides, the CDR3 is TGTGCCAGCAGCCGAAGGTCTCAAGAGCAGTACTTC.

This clonotype was observed at least ten times. The chain combines TRBV5-1 with TRBJ2-1; 9 bases line up with TRBD2. This CDR3 comprises 15 residues. V was pared by 4 bases and J by 5 bases, with 7 bases of the junction left unmatched. The germline CDR1 and CDR2 sequences are SGHRS and YFSETQ. This CDR3 is CASSRSGSGHNEQFF. CDR3 DNA: TGCGCCAGCAGCCGTAGCGGGAGCGGACACAATGAGCAGTTCTTC.

This clonotype was observed a few times. The chain has TRBV19 and TRBJ1-5; D call uncertain. Trimming took 2 bases from V and 3 from J, leaving 11 bases between them. The CDR3 covers 15 residues. Per germline, CDR1 LNHDA and CDR2 SQIVND (reference sequence). CDR3 nucleotides: TGTGCCAGTAGTATACAGTCCGGAACCAATCAGCCCCAGCATTTT. This translates into CASSIQSGTNQPQHF.

This clonotype appeared a few times. The chain couples TRBV28 to TRBJ1-1, with D hard to call. Germline CDR1 is MDHEN and CDR2 is SYDVKM. The V and J ends lost 6 bases and 2 bases respectively, with 13 bases between them. The CDR3 has 14 amino acids. As DNA, the CDR3 is TGTGCCAGCAGGATCTCCAGAAAAAACACTGAAGCTTTCTTT. This gives the protein CASRISRKNTEAFF.

The CDR3 DNA reads as TGTGCCAGCTCACCAGGCAGGGGCGCCAAAAACATTCAGTACTTC. Protein sequence: CASSPGRGAKNIQYF. The chain recombines TRBV18 with TRBJ2-4; tentative D call: TRBD1 (6 bases). Germline V gene lookup returns CDR1 KGHSH and CDR2 LQKENI. This CDR3 spans 15 amino acids. The germline V and J ends were trimmed by 2 bases and 1 base, with 9 bases remaining between them.

This clonotype was picked up many times. The chain couples TRBV29-1 to TRBJ2-1; possible D gene TRBD2, 6 bases. Germline V lookup: CDR1 SQVTM, CDR2 ANQGSEA. The CDR3 totals 15 residues. Trimming shortened V by 7 bases and J by 5 bases, and 21 bases separated the two germline ends. CDR3 DNA sequence: TGCAGCGCCTTGCTCCCGGGACTCGCCCACAATGAGCAGTTCTTC. It translates to CSALLPGLAHNEQFF.

This clonotype was recorded many times. The rearrangement joins TRBV5-1 to TRBJ2-1, with D tentatively TRBD2 (6 bases). From germline, CDR1 is SGHRS and CDR2 YFSETQ. The V end lost 4 bases, the J end lost 6 bases, and 14 bases lay between the germline ends. This CDR3 region has 14 residues. The DNA of the CDR3 is TGCGCCAGCAGCACCCCGACTAGTCGCAATGAGCAGTTCTTC. It encodes CASSTPTSRNEQFF. Filled out from reference TRBV5-1 and TRBJ2-1, the complete variable domain reads KAGVTQTPRYLIKTRGQQVTLSCSPISGHRSVSWYQQTPGQGLQFLFEYFSETQRNKGNFPGRFSGRQFSNSRSEMNVSTLELGDSALYLCASSTPTSRNEQFFGPGTRLTVL.

In its sample, this clonotype was seen a few times. The chain uses TRBV20-1 and TRBJ1-1, with 7 positions matching TRBD1. CDR1 is DFQATT and CDR2 is SNEGSKA in the germline V gene (reference sequence). The CDR3 spans 14 residues. The CDR3 DNA sequence: TGCAGCACTCAGGGGGAGTCCCGGGGGAGGAAGGCTTTCTTT. Encoded protein: CSTQGESRGRKAFF.

A few counts support this clonotype. The chain recombines TRBV5-1 with TRBJ2-2, with TRBD2 matching 16 bases. This CDR3 has 16 residues. The J segment lost 6 bases and the V segment lost 3 bases, leaving 2 bases of the junction unmatched. The germline gives CDR1 SGHRS, CDR2 YFSETQ. The CDR3 nucleotides are TGCGCCAGCAGCTCGGGACTAGCGGGAGGGCCCGGGGAGCTGTTTTTT. Residues: CASSSGLAGGPGELFF.

This clonotype was detected many times. The chain joins TRBV5-1 to TRBJ2-7; a possible D gene is TRBD1 (6 bases). Trimming took off 0 bases at V and 3 bases at J, with 10 bases between the two ends. There are 14 residues in the CDR3. Germline V gene sequence: CDR1 SGHRS, CDR2 YFSETQ. For the CDR3, the DNA is TGCGCCAGCAGCTTGGCCTACAGGGACTACGAGCAGTACTTC. This gives the protein CASSLAYRDYEQYF.

This clonotype has more than one count but fewer than ten. The rearrangement uses TRBV11-2 and TRBJ2-7, with D unresolved. The germline V and J ends were trimmed by 1 base and 3 bases, with 10 bases remaining between them. The germline gives CDR1 SGHAT, CDR2 FQNNGV. This CDR3 spans 14 amino acids. Here the CDR3 reads CASSLGGVNYEQYF. As DNA, the CDR3 is TGTGCCAGCAGCTTAGGGGGTGTGAACTACGAGCAGTACTTC.

The sample holds a few counts of this clonotype. Written as DNA, the CDR3 is TGTGCCAGCAGCTTTCAGGCCGCGAACACTGAAGCTTTCTTT. Translation: CASSFQAANTEAFF. The chain uses TRBV5-8 and TRBJ1-1, with D unclear. Germline loops: CDR1 SGHTS, CDR2 YDEGEE. The CDR3 covers 14 residues. V was trimmed by 2 bases and J by 1 base, leaving 9 bases between them.

This clonotype came up many times. The V gene is TRBV20-1, the J gene TRBJ2-7; TRBD2 matches 8 bases. Germline V gene data show CDR1 as DFQATT and CDR2 as SNEGSKA (reference sequence). This CDR3 is built from 17 residues. The V and J ends lost 0 bases and 3 bases, in that order; junction bases with no gene match: 13. The CDR3 sequence: CSARDPLSSGHLYEQYF. Here the CDR3 DNA reads TGCAGTGCTAGAGACCCCCTCTCTAGCGGGCACCTCTACGAGCAGTACTTC.

The chain links TRBV5-1 to TRBJ1-4, with 9 bases matching TRBD1. The germline V gene encodes CDR1 SGHRS and CDR2 YFSETQ. CDR3 length: 16 amino acids. With 4 bases clipped from V and 8 bases from J, the junction kept 12 bases outside the gene matches. CDR3: CASSMYGTGQGEKLFF. CDR3 DNA sequence: TGCGCCAGCAGCATGTACGGGACAGGGCAAGGAGAAAAACTGTTTTTT.

This clonotype was found a few times. This sequence joins TRBV5-1 and TRBJ1-2, with D perhaps TRBD1 (6 bases). Germline CDR1 reads SGHRS; CDR2 reads YFSETQ. The CDR3 sequence is 15 residues long. Trimming shortened V by 3 bases and J by 0 bases, and 12 bases separated the two germline ends. CDR3 sequence: CASSSQGITNYGYTF. Here the CDR3 DNA reads TGCGCCAGCAGCTCGCAGGGGATTACTAACTATGGCTACACCTTC.